This T cell receptor beta chain was sequenced in a study of beta chain features in type 1 diabetes. Every isolated RNA sample was fully reverse transcribed, so sequencing captured expressed TCRB transcripts. The method was immunoSEQ multiplex PCR; TCRdb's version includes in-frame clones alone and lacks a portion of them. This table holds about 40,000 clones, 55% to 70% found once. J lost 7 bases, V lost 4 bases, and 2 bases had no gene match. This CDR3 comprises 12 residues. The V gene's germline CDR1 is SGHTA and CDR2 FQGNSA. The table lists this clone with a few counts. What it recognizes is unknown. Study-level findings and limits: For Type 1 diabetes patients, all four CD4+ subsets carried TCRB CDR3s that were moderately but significantly shorter.

The genes are TRBV7-2 and TRBJ1-2, with TRBD1 identical over 8 bases. The sequence derives from a young woman in good health. Input material: Tregs from blood. The CDR3 DNA is TGTGCCAGCAGCTCCAGGGGGCTTGGCTACACCTTC. Encoded protein: CASSSRGLGYTF.